These T cell receptor beta chains were read from a single sample in a study of T cell responses to AZD1222 COVID-19 vaccine. The protocol was immunoSEQ multiplex PCR, while the TCRdb copy is restricted to in-frame clones and leaves out a portion. Of 150,000 to 200,000 clones in the sample, 93% were seen once. The material was peripheral blood, obtained on day 0 of AZD1222 vaccination. These receptors were obtained from an adult in good health. Each CDR3 is given without its conserved first and last residue.

J gene: TRBJ1-1
V gene: TRBV6-5
CDR3 protein: ASRSSGTEAF

J gene: TRBJ1-5
V gene: TRBV6-1
CDR3 protein: ASSDTGNQPQH

J gene: TRBJ1-4
V gene: TRBV3-1/TRBV3-2
CDR3 protein: ASSRAGQGGLGEKLF

J gene: TRBJ1-1
V gene: TRBV18
CDR3 protein: ASSPGQAVEAF

J gene: TRBJ2-1
V gene: TRBV10-3
CDR3 protein: AISDRENNEQF

J gene: TRBJ2-1
V gene: TRBV25-1
CDR3 protein: ASQQGTSSYNEQF

J gene: TRBJ2-7
V gene: TRBV19
CDR3 protein: ASSIDPSGGPEQY

J gene: TRBJ2-4
V gene: TRBV5-1
CDR3 protein: ASSEDRKIAKNIQY

J gene: TRBJ2-7
V gene: TRBV11-2
CDR3 protein: ASSLDLTGGWQY

J gene: TRBJ2-2
V gene: TRBV11-3
CDR3 protein: ASSWGMNTGELF

J gene: TRBJ2-2
V gene: TRBV9
CDR3 protein: ASSVGGNTGELF

J gene: TRBJ2-2
V gene: TRBV19
CDR3 protein: ASSPWTDPGTGELF

J gene: TRBJ1-3
V gene: TRBV5-1
CDR3 protein: ASSLEAAGNTIY

J gene: TRBJ1-2
V gene: TRBV5-8
CDR3 protein: ASSPRGTESDYGYT

J gene: TRBJ1-4
V gene: TRBV6-2/TRBV6-3
CDR3 protein: ASSYLRGLNEKLF

J gene: TRBJ2-1
V gene: TRBV5-1
CDR3 protein: ASSSPSGDSYNEQF